This is a list of T cell receptor beta chains from one sample in a study of blood T cell repertoires in COVID-19. Assay used: immunoSEQ multiplex PCR; TCRdb lists only in-frame clones, some missing. The sample contains over 40,000 clones, around 90% of which appear only once. Material: peripheral blood. Every receptor here comes from a human donor in a cohort sampled during active COVID-19. The conserved cysteine and the conserved F or W are not part of the CDR3 here. Fields, in order: V gene, J gene, CDR3 protein.

v_call: TRBV5-6; j_call: TRBJ2-5; cdr3_aa: ASSLLAEGETQY
v_call: TRBV5-1; j_call: TRBJ2-1; cdr3_aa: ASSSSGGSSYNEQF
v_call: TRBV7-9; j_call: TRBJ1-1; cdr3_aa: ASSLNSNTEAF
v_call: TRBV7-9; j_call: TRBJ1-5; cdr3_aa: ASSPDSFNQPQH
v_call: TRBV2; j_call: TRBJ2-5; cdr3_aa: ASSLFGSRQQVEETQY
v_call: TRBV3-1/TRBV3-2; j_call: TRBJ1-6; cdr3_aa: ASSQERVRNSPLH
v_call: TRBV13; j_call: TRBJ2-3; cdr3_aa: ASSSETGFLTDTQY
v_call: TRBV28; j_call: TRBJ2-1; cdr3_aa: ASRPVMEGGGAYEQF
v_call: TRBV6-5; j_call: TRBJ2-1; cdr3_aa: ASSYSGQGSYNEQF
v_call: TRBV5-1; j_call: TRBJ1-3; cdr3_aa: ASSLGAGAGNTIY
v_call: TRBV10-3; j_call: TRBJ2-4; cdr3_aa: AISPGVAKNIQY
v_call: TRBV9; j_call: TRBJ2-1; cdr3_aa: ASSGAREQF
v_call: TRBV5-1; j_call: TRBJ2-5; cdr3_aa: ASSLSPGETQY
v_call: TRBV6-5; j_call: TRBJ1-6; cdr3_aa: ASSYRRTGNSPLH
v_call: TRBV3-1/TRBV3-2; j_call: TRBJ2-7; cdr3_aa: ASSQARGSSYEQY
v_call: TRBV6-2/TRBV6-3; j_call: TRBJ2-3; cdr3_aa: ASSDPIGGADTQY
v_call: TRBV5-1; j_call: TRBJ2-7; cdr3_aa: ASSIQDSYEQY
v_call: TRBV11-2; j_call: TRBJ2-2; cdr3_aa: ASSARERDSGLTGELF
v_call: TRBV7-3; j_call: TRBJ2-3; cdr3_aa: ASSPQGTSGTSTDTQY
v_call: TRBV18; j_call: TRBJ2-3; cdr3_aa: ASSPLAGGPGTDTQY
v_call: TRBV18; j_call: TRBJ1-2; cdr3_aa: ASSPVEYGYT
v_call: TRBV29-1; j_call: TRBJ1-2; cdr3_aa: SVERAGDGYT
v_call: TRBV19; j_call: TRBJ1-6; cdr3_aa: ASSIGQIYNSPLH
v_call: TRBV6-6; j_call: TRBJ1-4; cdr3_aa: ASSYGQGGEKLF
v_call: TRBV19; j_call: TRBJ1-5; cdr3_aa: ASTLGGNRQPQH
v_call: TRBV11-2; j_call: TRBJ2-3; cdr3_aa: ASNDISGSPTFTDTQY
v_call: TRBV5-1; j_call: TRBJ2-1; cdr3_aa: ASREGAGGTYNEQF
v_call: TRBV28; j_call: TRBJ2-1; cdr3_aa: ASSLTGRQAYNEQF
v_call: TRBV4-1; j_call: TRBJ2-1; cdr3_aa: ASSQEGSSYNEQF
v_call: TRBV24-1; j_call: TRBJ2-1; cdr3_aa: ATSPGQNNEQF
v_call: TRBV27; j_call: TRBJ1-6; cdr3_aa: ASSPGQGARSPLH
v_call: TRBV27; j_call: TRBJ1-5; cdr3_aa: ASSPYSNQPQH
v_call: TRBV7-9; j_call: TRBJ1-2; cdr3_aa: ASSPGTGSFGVE
v_call: TRBV5-1; j_call: TRBJ2-7; cdr3_aa: ASSPPGAPYEQY
v_call: TRBV7-8; j_call: TRBJ1-2; cdr3_aa: ASSPAGGLANYGYT
v_call: TRBV20-1; j_call: TRBJ2-1; cdr3_aa: SASTGRAGDKNEQF
v_call: TRBV5-1; j_call: TRBJ1-6; cdr3_aa: ASSSSPGQGSNSPLH